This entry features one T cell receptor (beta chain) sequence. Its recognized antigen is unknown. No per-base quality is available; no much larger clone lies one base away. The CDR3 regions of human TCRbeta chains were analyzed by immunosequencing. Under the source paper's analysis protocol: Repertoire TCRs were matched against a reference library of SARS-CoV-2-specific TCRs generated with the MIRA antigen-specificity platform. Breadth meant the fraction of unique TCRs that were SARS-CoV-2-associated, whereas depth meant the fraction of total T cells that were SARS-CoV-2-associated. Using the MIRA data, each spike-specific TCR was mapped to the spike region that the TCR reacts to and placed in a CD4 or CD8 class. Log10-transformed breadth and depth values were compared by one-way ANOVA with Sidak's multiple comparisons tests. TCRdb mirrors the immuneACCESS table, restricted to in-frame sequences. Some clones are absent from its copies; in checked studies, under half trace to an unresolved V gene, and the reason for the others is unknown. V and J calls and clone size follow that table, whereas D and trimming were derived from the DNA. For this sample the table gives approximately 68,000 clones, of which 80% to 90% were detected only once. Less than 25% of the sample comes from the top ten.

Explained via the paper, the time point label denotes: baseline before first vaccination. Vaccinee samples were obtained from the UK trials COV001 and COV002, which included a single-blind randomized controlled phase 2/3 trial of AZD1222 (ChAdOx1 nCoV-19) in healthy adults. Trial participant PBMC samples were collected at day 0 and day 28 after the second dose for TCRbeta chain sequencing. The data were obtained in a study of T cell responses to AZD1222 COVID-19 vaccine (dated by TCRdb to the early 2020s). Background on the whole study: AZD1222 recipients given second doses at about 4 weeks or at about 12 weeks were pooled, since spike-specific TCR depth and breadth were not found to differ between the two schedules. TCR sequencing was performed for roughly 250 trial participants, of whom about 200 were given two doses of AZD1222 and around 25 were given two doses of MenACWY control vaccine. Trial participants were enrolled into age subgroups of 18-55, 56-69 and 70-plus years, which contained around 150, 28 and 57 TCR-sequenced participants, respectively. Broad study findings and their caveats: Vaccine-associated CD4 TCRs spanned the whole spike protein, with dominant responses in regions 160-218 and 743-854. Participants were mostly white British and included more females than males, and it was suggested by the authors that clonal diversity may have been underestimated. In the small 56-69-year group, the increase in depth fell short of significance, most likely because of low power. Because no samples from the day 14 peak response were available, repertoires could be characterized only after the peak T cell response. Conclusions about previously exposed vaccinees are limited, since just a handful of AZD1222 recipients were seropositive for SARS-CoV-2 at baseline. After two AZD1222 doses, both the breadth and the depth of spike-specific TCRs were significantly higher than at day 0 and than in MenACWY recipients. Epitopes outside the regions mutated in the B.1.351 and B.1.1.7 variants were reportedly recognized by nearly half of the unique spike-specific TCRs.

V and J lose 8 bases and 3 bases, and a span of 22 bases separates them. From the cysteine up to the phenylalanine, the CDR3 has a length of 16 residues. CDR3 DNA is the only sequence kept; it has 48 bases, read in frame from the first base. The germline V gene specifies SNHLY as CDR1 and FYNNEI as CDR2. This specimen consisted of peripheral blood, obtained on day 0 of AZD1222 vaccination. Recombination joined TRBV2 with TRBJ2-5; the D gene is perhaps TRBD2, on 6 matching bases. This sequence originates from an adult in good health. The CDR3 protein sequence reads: CASGPTGGLAKETQYF. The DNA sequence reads TGTGCCAGCGGGCCTACCGGGGGACTTGCTAAAGAGACCCAGTACTTC.